This T cell receptor (beta chain) was recovered during a study of T cell repertoires in cytomegalovirus infection. Study at large: CMV epitopes used comprised recently identified HLA-C-restricted ones and well-studied HLA-B-restricted ones. Signatures in public TCR beta sequences pointed to both CMV infection and matching HLA type. Overall study findings and caveats: Cumulative public TCR beta family frequency identified CMV carriers with the relevant HLA. HLA-C-restricted CMV-specific TCR beta clonotypes prevailed in the ex vivo response.

The CDR3 has 15 residues. V dropped 5 bases and J dropped 5; count of bases not matched to a gene: 10. Germline CDR1 reads MNHEY; CDR2 reads SMNVEV (reference sequence). About this clonotype: Its specificity is not known.

TCRdb re-called the reads with MiXCR, one entry per CDR3 protein. Seen here are 750,000 to 950,000 distinct CDR3 sequences, approximately 32% observed once, and the top ten hold around 14%. This TCR came from a human donor in good health (CMV status not recorded). Some clones in this sample may be carry-over from other donors' samples. The V and J genes are TRBV27 and TRBJ2-7; 9 bases align to TRBD1. Sequences were derived from cultured CD8+ T cells from PBMCs, sampled from culture after CMV antigen stimulation. The CDR3 reads CASSKRDRVLDEQYF. The CDR3 DNA follows: TGTGCCAGCAGTAAAAGGGACAGGGTATTGGACGAGCAGTACTTC.